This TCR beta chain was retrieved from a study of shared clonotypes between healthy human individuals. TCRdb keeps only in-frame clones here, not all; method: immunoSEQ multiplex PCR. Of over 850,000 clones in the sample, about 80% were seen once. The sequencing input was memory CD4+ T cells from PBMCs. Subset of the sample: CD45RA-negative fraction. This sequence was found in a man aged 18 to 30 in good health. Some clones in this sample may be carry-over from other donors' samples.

Here the CDR3 reads CASSVSDRQPQHF. The CDR3 nucleotides read TGTGCCAGCAGCGTATCGGACCGCCAGCCCCAGCATTTT. This chain connects TRBV9 to TRBJ1-5; D is unresolved. Germline CDR1 reads SGDLS; CDR2 reads YYNGEE. The CDR3 sequence is 13 residues long. The ends were cut back, 1 base at V and 7 bases at J, with 9 bases in the middle. Full variable domain (missing parts from reference TRBV9 and TRBJ1-5): DSGVTQTPKHLITATGQRVTLRCSPRSGDLSVYWYQQSLDQGLQFLIQYYNGEERAKGNILERFSAQQFPDLHSELNLSSLELGDSALYFCASSVSDRQPQHFGDGTRLSIL.